Below are 10 T cell receptor beta chains sequenced from a single sample in a study of blood T cell repertoires in COVID-19. Sequencing was performed with immunoSEQ multiplex PCR; in TCRdb, only in-frame clones are kept and a portion is missing. The sample records under 300,000 clones, roughly 82% being singletons. Specimen: peripheral blood. The receptors come from a man older than 75 with acute or convalescent COVID-19.

This rearrangement joins TRBV15 to TRBJ1-5; D is ambiguous. CDR1 is LNHNV and CDR2 is YYDKDF in the germline V gene (reference sequence). Trimming left V 0 bases short and J 0 bases short, with 18 bases between. The length of the CDR3 is 19 residues. CDR3 coding DNA: TGTGCCACCAGCAGAGATGGTGGTGGCGGGGTCCCTAGCAATCAGCCCCAGCATTTT. Its protein product is CATSRDGGGGVPSNQPQHF.

The chain has TRBV5-1 and TRBJ1-4; 7 nucleotides agree with TRBD1. CDR3 length equals 17 residues. Germline CDR1 is SGHRS and CDR2 is YFSETQ. The trim removed 4 bases at V and 2 bases at J, leaving 11 bases unmatched. The CDR3: CASSPNRGVGTNEKLFF. The CDR3 DNA sequence: TGCGCCAGCAGCCCAAACAGGGGTGTGGGGACTAATGAAAAACTGTTTTTT.

The CDR3 DNA sequence: TGTGCCAGCAGCTTGGGACAGGGAAACACTGAAGCTTTCTTT. It codes for CASSLGQGNTEAFF. The V call is TRBV7-8, the J call TRBJ1-1; TRBD1 aligns across 9 bases. CDR3 length equals 14 residues. V dropped 3 bases and J dropped 2; count of bases not matched to a gene: 1. In germline, CDR1 is SGHVS, CDR2 FQNEAQ. The whole variable domain, filled in from reference TRBV7-8 and TRBJ1-1, reads GAGVSQSPRYKVAKRGQDVALRCDPISGHVSLFWYQQALGQGPEFLTYFQNEAQLDKSGLPSDRFFAERPEGSVSTLKIQRTQQEDSAVYLCASSLGQGNTEAFFGQGTRLTVV.

The rearrangement joins TRBV9 to TRBJ1-6; 7 bases fit TRBD1. The trim removed 3 bases at V and 6 bases at J, leaving 6 bases unmatched. Germline V gives CDR1 SGDLS, CDR2 YYNGEE. There are 15 residues in the CDR3. CDR3 sequence reads: CASSAGTASNSPLHF. The CDR3 DNA reads TGTGCCAGCAGCGCCGGGACAGCCAGTAATTCACCCCTCCACTTT.

V usage is TRBV9 and J usage is TRBJ2-3, with 8 bases that match TRBD1. Germline V gene data show CDR1 as SGDLS and CDR2 as YYNGEE. The CDR3 sequence is 15 residues long. V was pared by 4 bases and J by 6 bases, with 10 bases of the junction left unmatched. The CDR3: CASSRDRPPFDTQYF. The CDR3 region has the DNA TGTGCCAGCAGCCGGGACAGGCCACCGTTTGATACGCAGTATTTT.

The V call is TRBV2, the J call TRBJ1-6; 10 bases are shared with TRBD1. The germline V gene encodes CDR1 SNHLY and CDR2 FYNNEI. This CDR3 has 15 residues. Unmatched junction bases numbered 6, after V lost 6 bases and J lost 7 bases. The CDR3 region has the DNA TGTGCCAGCAGCCCTCGGACAGGGGGAAATTCACCCCTCCACTTT. Translated, it gives CASSPRTGGNSPLHF.

This rearrangement joins TRBV4-1 to TRBJ1-3, with D perhaps matching TRBD1 (5 bases). The germline V gene encodes CDR1 MGHRA and CDR2 YSYEKL. V lost 3 bases, J lost 3 bases, and 15 bases lay in between. This CDR3 is built from 16 residues. In nucleotides, the CDR3 is TGCGCCAGCAGCCAGAATGGGGCGGGGTTTGGAAACACCATATATTTT. Protein: CASSQNGAGFGNTIYF.

The chain employs TRBV10-3 and TRBJ2-5; TRBD2 matches 9 bases. This CDR3 has 14 residues. The V and J ends lost 4 bases and 2 bases, in that order; junction bases with no gene match: 2. Germline CDR1 and CDR2: ENHRY and SYGVKD. DNA of the CDR3: TGTGCCATCAGTGGGCTAGCGGGGCAAGAGACCCAGTACTTC. Its protein is CAISGLAGQETQYF.

The count of this clone is one. The genes are TRBV2 and TRBJ2-7; D is undetermined. The CDR3 has 14 residues. V lost 4 bases to trimming and J lost 0 bases, with 10 bases between them. Germline assignment: CDR1 SNHLY and CDR2 FYNNEI. CDR3 amino acids: CASSVVLSSYEQYF. In nucleotides, the CDR3 is TGTGCCAGCAGTGTGGTTCTCAGCTCCTACGAGCAGTACTTC.

The chain couples TRBV5-6 to TRBJ1-5; 10 bases match TRBD1. The trim removed 3 bases at V and 0 bases at J, leaving 9 bases unmatched. CDR1 and CDR2 from the germline V gene are SGHDT and YYEEEE. CDR3 length: 18 amino acids. Written as DNA, the CDR3 is TGTGCCAGCAGCTCGTTGGGACAGGGGTCTTATAGCAATCAGCCCCAGCATTTT. It specifies CASSSLGQGSYSNQPQHF.